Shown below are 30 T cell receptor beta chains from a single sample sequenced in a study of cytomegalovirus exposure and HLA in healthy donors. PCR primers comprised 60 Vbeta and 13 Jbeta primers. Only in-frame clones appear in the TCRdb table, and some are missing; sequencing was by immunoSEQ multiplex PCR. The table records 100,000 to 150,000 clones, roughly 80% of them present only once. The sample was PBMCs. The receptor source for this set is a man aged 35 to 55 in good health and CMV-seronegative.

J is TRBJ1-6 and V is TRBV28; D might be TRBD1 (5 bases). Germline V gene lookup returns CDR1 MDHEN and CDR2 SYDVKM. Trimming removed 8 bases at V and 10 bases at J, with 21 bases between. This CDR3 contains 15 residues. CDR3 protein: CASEAPLAGNSPLHF. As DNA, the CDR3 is TGTGCCAGCGAGGCCCCTTTAGCAGGGAACTCACCCCTCCACTTT. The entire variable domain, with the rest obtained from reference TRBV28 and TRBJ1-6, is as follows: DVKVTQSSRYLVKRTGEKVFLECVQDMDHENMFWYRQDPGLGLRLIYFSYDVKMKEKGDIPEGYSVSREKKERFSLILESASTNQTSMYLCASEAPLAGNSPLHFGNGTRLTVT.

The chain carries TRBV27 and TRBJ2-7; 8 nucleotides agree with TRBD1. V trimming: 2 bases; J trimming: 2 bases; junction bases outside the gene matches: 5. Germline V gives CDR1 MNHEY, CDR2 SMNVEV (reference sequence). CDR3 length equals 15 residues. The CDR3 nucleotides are TGTGCCAGCAGTTTACAGGGGGCGGAGGCCTACGAGCAGTACTTC. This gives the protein CASSLQGAEAYEQYF.

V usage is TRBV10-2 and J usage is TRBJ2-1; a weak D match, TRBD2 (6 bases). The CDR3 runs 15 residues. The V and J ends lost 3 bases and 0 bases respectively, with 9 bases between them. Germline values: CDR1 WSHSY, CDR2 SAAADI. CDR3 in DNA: TGCGCCAGCAGTGACCGTAGCGGCTCCTACAATGAGCAGTTCTTC. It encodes CASSDRSGSYNEQFF.

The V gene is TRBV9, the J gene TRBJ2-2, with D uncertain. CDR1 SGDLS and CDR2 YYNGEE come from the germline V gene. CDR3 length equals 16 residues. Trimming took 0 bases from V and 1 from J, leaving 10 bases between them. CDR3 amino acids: CASSVALTKNTGELFF. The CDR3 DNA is TGTGCCAGCAGCGTAGCCCTAACTAAGAACACCGGGGAGCTGTTTTTT.

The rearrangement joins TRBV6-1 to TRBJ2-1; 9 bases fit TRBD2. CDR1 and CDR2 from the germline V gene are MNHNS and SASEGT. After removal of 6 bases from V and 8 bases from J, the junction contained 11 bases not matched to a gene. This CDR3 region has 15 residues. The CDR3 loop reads CASRGASGDKDEQFF. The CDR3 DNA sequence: TGTGCCAGCAGGGGAGCTAGCGGGGATAAAGATGAGCAGTTCTTC.

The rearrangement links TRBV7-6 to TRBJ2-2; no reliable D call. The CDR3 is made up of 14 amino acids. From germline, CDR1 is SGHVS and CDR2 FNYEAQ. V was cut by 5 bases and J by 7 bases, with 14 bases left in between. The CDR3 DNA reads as TGTGCCAGCAGCCTCCGTTCTAACGTCGGGGAGCTGTTTTTT. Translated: CASSLRSNVGELFF.

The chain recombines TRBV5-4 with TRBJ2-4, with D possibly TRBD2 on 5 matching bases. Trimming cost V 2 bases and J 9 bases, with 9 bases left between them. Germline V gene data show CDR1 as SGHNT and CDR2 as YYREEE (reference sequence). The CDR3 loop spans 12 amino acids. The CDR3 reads CASSFEGSIQYF. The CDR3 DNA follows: TGTGCCAGCAGCTTCGAGGGAAGCATTCAGTACTTC.

The CDR3 sequence is CASSSRGAKNIQYF. The CDR3 DNA follows: TGTGCCAGCAGTTCCCGGGGGGCCAAAAACATTCAGTACTTC. V usage is TRBV7-2 and J usage is TRBJ2-4, with D possibly being TRBD2 (6 bases). CDR3 size: 14 residues. V shed 6 bases and J shed 1 base, with 10 bases lying between them. CDR1 is SGHTA, CDR2 FQGNSA, per germline.

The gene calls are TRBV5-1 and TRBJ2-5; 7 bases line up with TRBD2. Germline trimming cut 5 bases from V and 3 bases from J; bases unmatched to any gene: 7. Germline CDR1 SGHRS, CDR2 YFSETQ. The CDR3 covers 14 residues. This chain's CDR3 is CASSPPGGEETQYF. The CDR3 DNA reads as TGCGCCAGCAGTCCCCCGGGGGGAGAAGAGACCCAGTACTTC.

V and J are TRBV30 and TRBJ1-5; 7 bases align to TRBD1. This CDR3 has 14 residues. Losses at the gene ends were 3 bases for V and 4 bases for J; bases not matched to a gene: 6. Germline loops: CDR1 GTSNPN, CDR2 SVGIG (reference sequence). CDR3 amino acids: CAWRGTGANQPQHF. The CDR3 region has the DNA TGTGCCTGGAGAGGCACAGGGGCAAATCAGCCCCAGCATTTT.

The CDR3: CAWSVRGTVPRPQHF. DNA of the CDR3: TGTGCCTGGAGTGTACGAGGGACAGTACCTCGGCCCCAGCATTTT. The chain is built from TRBV30 and TRBJ1-5, with 7 bases aligning to TRBD1. The CDR3 totals 15 residues. Germline CDR1 GTSNPN, CDR2 SVGIG (reference sequence). V gave up 0 bases and J gave up 9 bases; unmatched junction bases: 11.

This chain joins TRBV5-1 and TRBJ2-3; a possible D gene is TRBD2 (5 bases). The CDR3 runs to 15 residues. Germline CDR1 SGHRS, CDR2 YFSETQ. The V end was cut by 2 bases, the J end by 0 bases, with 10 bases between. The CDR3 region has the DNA TGCGCCAGCAGCTTCGACTACTCTAGCACAGATACGCAGTATTTT. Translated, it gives CASSFDYSSTDTQYF.

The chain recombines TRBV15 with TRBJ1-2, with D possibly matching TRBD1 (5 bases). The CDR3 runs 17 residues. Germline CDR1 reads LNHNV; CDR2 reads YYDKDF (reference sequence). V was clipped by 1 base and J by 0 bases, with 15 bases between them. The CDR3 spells CATSRVQQAGPNYGYTF. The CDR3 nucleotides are TGTGCCACCAGCAGAGTGCAACAAGCAGGGCCTAACTATGGCTACACCTTC.

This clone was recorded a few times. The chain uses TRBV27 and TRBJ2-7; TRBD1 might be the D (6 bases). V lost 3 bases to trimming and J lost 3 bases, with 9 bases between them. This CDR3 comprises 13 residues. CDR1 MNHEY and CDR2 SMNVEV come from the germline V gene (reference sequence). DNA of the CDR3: TGTGCCAGCAGTTTCGGGACACACTACGAGCAGTACTTC. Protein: CASSFGTHYEQYF.

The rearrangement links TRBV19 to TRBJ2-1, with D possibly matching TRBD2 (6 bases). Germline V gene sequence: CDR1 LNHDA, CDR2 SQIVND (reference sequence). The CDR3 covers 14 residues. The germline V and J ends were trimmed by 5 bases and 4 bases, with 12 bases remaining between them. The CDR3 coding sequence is TGTGCCAGTAGTCGGGGGATCTTATACAATGAGCAGTTCTTC. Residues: CASSRGILYNEQFF.

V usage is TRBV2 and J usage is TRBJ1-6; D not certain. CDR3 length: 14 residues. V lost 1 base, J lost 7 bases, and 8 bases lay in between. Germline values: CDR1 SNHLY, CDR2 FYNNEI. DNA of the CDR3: TGTGCCAGCAGTGAAGGCCAGAAAAATTCACCCCTCCACTTT. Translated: CASSEGQKNSPLHF.

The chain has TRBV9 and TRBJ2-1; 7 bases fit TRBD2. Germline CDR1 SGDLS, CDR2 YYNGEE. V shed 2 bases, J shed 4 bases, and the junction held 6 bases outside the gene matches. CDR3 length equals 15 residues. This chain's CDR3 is CASSVGGSWYNEQFF. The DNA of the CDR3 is TGTGCCAGCAGCGTGGGGGGGAGTTGGTACAATGAGCAGTTCTTC.

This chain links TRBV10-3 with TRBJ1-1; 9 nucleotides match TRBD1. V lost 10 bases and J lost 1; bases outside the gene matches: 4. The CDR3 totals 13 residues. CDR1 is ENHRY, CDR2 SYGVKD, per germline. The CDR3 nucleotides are TGTGCCAAAAGGGACAGGGCGAACACTGAAGCTTTCTTT. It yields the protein CAKRDRANTEAFF.

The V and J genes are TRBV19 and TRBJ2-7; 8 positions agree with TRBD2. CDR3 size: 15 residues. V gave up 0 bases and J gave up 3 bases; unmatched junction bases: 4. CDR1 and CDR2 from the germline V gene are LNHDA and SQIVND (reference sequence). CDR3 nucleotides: TGTGCCAGTAGTATAGACCCCGCGGGGGGCTACGAGCAGTACTTC. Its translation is CASSIDPAGGYEQYF.

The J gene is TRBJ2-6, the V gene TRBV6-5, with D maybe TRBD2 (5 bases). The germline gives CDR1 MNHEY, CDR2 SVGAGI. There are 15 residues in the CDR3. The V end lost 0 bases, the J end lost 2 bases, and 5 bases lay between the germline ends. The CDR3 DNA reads TGTGCCAGCAGTTACTCCGGGGCTGGGGCCAACGTCCTGACTTTC. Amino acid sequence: CASSYSGAGANVLTF.

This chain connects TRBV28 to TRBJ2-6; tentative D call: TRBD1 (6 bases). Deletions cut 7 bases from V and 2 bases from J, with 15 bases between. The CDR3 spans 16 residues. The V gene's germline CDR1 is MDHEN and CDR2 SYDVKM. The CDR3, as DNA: TGTGCCAGCACAAAGGCAGGGGACCCTGGGGCCAACGTCCTGACTTTC. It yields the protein CASTKAGDPGANVLTF.

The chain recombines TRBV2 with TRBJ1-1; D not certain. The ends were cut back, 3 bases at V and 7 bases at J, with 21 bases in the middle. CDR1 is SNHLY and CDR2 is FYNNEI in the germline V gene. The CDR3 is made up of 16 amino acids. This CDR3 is CASSDQNTNRYNEAFF. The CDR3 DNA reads TGTGCCAGCAGTGACCAGAACACAAACCGATACAATGAAGCTTTCTTT.

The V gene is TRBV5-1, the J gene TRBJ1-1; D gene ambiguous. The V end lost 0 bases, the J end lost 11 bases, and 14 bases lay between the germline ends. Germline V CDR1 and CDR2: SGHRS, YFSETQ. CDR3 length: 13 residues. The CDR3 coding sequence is TGCGCCAGCAGCTTGGTGTCTTGGCAGGTGGCTTTCTTT. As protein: CASSLVSWQVAFF.

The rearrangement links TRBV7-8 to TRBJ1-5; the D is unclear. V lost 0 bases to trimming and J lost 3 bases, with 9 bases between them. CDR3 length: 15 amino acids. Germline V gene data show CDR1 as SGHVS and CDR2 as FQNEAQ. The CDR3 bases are TGTGCCAGCAGCTTAGCGCGGGGAGTCAATCAGCCCCAGCATTTT. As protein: CASSLARGVNQPQHF.

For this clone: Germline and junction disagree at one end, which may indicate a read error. CDR3 nucleotides: TGCGCCACCAGTCAGGGGGCGGGCACAGATACGCAGTATTTT. Translating gives CATSQGAGTDTQYF. The V gene is TRBV10-1, the J gene TRBJ2-3; 8 nucleotides align to TRBD1. Germline assignment: CDR1 WNHNN and CDR2 SYGVQD (reference sequence). CDR3 length: 14 residues.

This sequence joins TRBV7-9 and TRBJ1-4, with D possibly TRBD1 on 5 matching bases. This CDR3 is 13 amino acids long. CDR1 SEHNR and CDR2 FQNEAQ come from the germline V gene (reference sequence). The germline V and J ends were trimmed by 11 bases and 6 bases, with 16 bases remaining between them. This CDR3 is CAGTTDPDEKLFF. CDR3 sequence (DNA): TGTGCCGGAACGACAGACCCCGATGAAAAACTGTTTTTT.

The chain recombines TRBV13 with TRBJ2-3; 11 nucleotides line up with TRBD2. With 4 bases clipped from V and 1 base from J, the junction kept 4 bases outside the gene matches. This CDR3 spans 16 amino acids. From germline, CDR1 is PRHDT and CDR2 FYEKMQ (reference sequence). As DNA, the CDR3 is TGTGCCAGCAGCTACTTAGCGGGGGGGGGCACAGATACGCAGTATTTT. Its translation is CASSYLAGGGTDTQYF.

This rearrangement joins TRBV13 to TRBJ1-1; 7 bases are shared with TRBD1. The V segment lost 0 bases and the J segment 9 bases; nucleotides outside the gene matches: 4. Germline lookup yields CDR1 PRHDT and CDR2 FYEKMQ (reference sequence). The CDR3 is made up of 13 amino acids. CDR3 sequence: CASSLGTGYKAFF. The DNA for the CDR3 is TGTGCCAGCAGCTTAGGGACAGGGTACAAAGCTTTCTTT.

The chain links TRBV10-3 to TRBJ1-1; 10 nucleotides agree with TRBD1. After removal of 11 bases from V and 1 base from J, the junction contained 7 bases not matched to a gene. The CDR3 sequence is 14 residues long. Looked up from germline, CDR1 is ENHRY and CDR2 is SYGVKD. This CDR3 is CASGQGGTNTEAFF. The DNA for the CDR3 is TGTGCCTCAGGACAGGGGGGGACGAACACTGAAGCTTTCTTT.

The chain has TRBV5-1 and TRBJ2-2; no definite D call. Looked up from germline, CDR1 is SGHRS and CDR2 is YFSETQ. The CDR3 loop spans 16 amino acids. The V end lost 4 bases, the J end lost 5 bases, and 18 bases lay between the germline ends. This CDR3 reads CASSPLLSLSTGELFF. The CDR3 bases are TGCGCCAGCAGCCCCTTGCTCTCACTCTCGACCGGGGAGCTGTTTTTT.